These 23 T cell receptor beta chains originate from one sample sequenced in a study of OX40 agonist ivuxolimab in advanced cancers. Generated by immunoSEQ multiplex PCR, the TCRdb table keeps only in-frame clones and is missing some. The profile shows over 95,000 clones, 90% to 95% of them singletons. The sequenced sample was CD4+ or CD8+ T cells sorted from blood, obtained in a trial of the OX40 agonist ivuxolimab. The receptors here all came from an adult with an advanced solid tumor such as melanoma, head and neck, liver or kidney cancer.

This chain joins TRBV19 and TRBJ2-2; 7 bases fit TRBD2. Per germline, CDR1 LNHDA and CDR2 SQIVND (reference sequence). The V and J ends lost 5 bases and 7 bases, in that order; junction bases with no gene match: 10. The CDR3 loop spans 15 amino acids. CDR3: CASSPQGLWGGELFF. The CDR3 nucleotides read TGTGCCAGTAGTCCCCAGGGACTATGGGGCGGGGAGCTGTTTTTT. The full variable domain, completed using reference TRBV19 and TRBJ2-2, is DGGITQSPKYLFRKEGQNVTLSCEQNLNHDAMYWYRQDPGQGLRLIYYSQIVNDFQKGDIAEGYSVSREKKESFPLTVTSAQKNPTAFYLCASSPQGLWGGELFFGEGSRLTVL.

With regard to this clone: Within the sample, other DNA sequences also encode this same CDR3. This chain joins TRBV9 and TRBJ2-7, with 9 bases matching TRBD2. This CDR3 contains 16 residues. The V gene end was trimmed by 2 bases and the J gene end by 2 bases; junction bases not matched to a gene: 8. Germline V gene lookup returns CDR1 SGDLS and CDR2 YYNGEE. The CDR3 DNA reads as TGTGCCAGCAGCGTGGGGGCGGGAGGGCCTACCTACGAGCAGTACTTC. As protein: CASSVGAGGPTYEQYF. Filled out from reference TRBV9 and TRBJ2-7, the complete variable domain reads DSGVTQTPKHLITATGQRVTLRCSPRSGDLSVYWYQQSLDQGLQFLIQYYNGEERAKGNILERFSAQQFPDLHSELNLSSLELGDSALYFCASSVGAGGPTYEQYFGPGTRLTVT.

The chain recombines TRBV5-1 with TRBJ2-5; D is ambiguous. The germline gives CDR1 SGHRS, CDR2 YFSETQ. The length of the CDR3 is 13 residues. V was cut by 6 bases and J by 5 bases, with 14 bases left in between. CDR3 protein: CASTQAGRETQYF. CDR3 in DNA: TGCGCCAGCACCCAGGCCGGTAGGGAGACCCAGTACTTC.

The CDR3 sequence is CASSPGSSGYNEQFF. DNA for the CDR3: TGTGCCAGCAGCCCCGGGTCTAGCGGGTACAATGAGCAGTTCTTC. V gene TRBV9 combines with J gene TRBJ2-1, with 8 bases lining up with TRBD2. CDR1 SGDLS and CDR2 YYNGEE come from the germline V gene. The CDR3 is 15 residues long. V trimming: 4 bases; J trimming: 4 bases; junction bases outside the gene matches: 7.

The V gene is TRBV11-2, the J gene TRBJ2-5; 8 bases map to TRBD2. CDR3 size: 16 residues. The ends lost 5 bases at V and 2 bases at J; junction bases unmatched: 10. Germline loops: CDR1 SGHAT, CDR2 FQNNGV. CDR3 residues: CASSPGTRSYQETQYF. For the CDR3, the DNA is TGTGCCAGCAGCCCCGGGACTAGATCGTATCAAGAGACCCAGTACTTC.

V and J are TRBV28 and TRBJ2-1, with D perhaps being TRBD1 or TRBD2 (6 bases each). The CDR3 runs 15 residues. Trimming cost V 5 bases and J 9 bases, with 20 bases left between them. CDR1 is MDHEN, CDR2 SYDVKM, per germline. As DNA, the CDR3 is TGTGCCAGCAGTGTACAGGGAGGAGGACGAGGTGAGCAGTTCTTC. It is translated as CASSVQGGGRGEQFF.

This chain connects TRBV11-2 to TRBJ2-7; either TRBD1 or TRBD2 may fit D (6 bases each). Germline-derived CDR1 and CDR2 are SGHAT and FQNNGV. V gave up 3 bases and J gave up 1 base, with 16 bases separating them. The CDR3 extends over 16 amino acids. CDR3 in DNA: TGTGCCAGCAGCTTGGAGGGACATCCGGGTTCCTACGAGCAGTACTTC. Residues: CASSLEGHPGSYEQYF.

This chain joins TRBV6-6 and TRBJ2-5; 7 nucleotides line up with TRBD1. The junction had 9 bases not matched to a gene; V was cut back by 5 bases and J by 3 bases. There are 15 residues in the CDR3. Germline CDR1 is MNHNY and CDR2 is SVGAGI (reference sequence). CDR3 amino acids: CASSITTGLKETQYF. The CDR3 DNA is TGTGCCAGCAGTATAACGACAGGGCTTAAAGAGACCCAGTACTTC.

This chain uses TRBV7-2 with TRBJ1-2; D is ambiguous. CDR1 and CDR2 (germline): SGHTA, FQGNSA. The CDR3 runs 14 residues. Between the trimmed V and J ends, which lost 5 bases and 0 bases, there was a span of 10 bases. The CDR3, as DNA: TGTGCCAGCAGCCCTTACGACCCTAACTATGGCTACACCTTC. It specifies CASSPYDPNYGYTF.

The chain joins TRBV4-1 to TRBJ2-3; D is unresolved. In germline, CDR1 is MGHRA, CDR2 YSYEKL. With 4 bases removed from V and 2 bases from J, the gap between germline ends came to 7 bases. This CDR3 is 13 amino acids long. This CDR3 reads CASSLLDTDTQYF. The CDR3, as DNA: TGCGCCAGCAGCCTCCTCGACACAGATACGCAGTATTTT.

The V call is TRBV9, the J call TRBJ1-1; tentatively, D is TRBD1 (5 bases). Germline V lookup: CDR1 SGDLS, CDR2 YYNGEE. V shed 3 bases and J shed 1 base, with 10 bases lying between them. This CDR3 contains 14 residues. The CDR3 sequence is CASSAGPKNTEAFF. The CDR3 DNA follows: TGTGCCAGCAGCGCGGGACCGAAGAACACTGAAGCTTTCTTT.

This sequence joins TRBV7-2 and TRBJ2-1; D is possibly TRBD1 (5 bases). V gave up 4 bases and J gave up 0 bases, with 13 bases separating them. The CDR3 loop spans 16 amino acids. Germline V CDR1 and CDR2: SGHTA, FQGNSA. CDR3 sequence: CASSSLQVPSYNEQFF. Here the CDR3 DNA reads TGTGCCAGCAGCTCCCTACAGGTGCCCTCCTACAATGAGCAGTTCTTC.

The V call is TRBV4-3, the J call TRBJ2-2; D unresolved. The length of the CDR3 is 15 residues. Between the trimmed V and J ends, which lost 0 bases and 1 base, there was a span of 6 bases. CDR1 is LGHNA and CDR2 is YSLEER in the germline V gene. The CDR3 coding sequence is TGCGCCAGCAGCCAAGAGTTCAGGAACACCGGGGAGCTGTTTTTT. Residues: CASSQEFRNTGELFF.

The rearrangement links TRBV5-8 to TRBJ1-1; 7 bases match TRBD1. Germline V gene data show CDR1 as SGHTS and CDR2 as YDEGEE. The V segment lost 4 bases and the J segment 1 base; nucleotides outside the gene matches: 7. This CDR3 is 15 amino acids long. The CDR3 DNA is TGTGCCAGCAGCCCGACAGGGAAGGGGAACACTGAAGCTTTCTTT. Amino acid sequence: CASSPTGKGNTEAFF.

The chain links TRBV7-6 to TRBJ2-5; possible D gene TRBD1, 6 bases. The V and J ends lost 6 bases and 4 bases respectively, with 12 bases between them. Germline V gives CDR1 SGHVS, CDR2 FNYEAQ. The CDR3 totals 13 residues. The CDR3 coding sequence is TGTGCCAGCAGTTCGGGACATCGAGAGACCCAGTACTTC. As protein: CASSSGHRETQYF.

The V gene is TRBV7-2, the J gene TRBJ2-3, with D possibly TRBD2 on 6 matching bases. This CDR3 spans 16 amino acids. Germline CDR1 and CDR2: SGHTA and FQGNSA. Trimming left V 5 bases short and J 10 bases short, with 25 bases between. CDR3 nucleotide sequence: TGTGCCAGCAGCGTCCTTTGGGGGAGGACCCCCCTTGCGCAGTATTTT. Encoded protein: CASSVLWGRTPLAQYF. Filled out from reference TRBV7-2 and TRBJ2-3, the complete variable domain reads GAGVSQSPSNKVTEKGKDVELRCDPISGHTALYWYRQSLGQGLEFLIYFQGNSAPDKSGLPSDRFSAERTGGSVSTLTIQRTQQEDSAVYLCASSVLWGRTPLAQYFGPGTRLTVL.

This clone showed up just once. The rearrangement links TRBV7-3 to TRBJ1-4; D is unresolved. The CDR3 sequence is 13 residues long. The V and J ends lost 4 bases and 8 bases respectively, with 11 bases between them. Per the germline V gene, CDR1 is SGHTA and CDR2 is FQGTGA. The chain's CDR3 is CASSCPEGEKLFF. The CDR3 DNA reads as TGTGCCAGCAGCTGTCCGGAAGGGGAAAAACTGTTTTTT. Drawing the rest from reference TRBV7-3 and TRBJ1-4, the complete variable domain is GAGVSQTPSNKVTEKGKYVELRCDPISGHTALYWYRQSLGQGPEFLIYFQGTGAADDSGLPNDRFFAVRPEGSVSTLKIQRTERGDSAVYLCASSCPEGEKLFFGSGTQLSVL.

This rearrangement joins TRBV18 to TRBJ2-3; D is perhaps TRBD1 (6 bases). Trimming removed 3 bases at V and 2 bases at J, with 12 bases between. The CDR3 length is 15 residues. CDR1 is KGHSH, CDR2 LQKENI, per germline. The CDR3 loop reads CASSPIGGNTDTQYF. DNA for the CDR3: TGTGCCAGCTCACCCATAGGGGGTAACACAGATACGCAGTATTTT.

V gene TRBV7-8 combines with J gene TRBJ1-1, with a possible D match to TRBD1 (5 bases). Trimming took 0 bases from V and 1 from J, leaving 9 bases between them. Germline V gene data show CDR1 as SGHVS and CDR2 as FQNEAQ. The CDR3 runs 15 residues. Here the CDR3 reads CASSLAGGRNTEAFF. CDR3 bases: TGTGCCAGCAGCTTAGCGGGGGGGAGGAACACTGAAGCTTTCTTT.

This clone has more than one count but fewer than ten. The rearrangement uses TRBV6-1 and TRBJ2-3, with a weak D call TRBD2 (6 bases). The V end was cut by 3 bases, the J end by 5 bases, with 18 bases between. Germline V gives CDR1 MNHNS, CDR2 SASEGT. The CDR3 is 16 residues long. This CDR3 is CASSEGWASVRDTQYF. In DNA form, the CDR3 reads TGTGCCAGCAGTGAGGGGTGGGCTAGCGTTAGAGATACGCAGTATTTT.

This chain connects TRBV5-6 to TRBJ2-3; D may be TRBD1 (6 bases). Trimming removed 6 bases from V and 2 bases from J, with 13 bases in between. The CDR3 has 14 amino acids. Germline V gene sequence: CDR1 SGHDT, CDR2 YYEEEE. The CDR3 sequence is CASKTRDNTDTQYF. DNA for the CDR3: TGTGCCAGCAAAACCCGGGACAACACAGATACGCAGTATTTT.

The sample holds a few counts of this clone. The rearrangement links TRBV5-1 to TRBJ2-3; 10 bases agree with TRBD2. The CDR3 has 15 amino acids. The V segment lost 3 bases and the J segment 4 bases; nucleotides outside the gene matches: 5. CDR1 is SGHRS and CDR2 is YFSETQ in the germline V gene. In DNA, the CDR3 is TGCGCCAGCAGCTCTAGCGGGAGCCCCGCAGATACGCAGTATTTT. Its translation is CASSSSGSPADTQYF.

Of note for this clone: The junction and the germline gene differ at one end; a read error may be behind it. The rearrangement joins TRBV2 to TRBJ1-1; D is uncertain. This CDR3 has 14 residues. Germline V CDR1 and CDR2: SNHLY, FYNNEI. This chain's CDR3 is CASSVSPGLREYRF. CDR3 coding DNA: TGTGCCAGCAGTGTCAGTCCGGGCCTTCGGGAGTACCGCTTT.